This record looks at one TCR beta chain sequence and its context. It differs at one base from a far larger clone, so likely a read error. This CDR3 contains 17 residues. Per the germline V gene, CDR1 is DFQATT and CDR2 is SNEGSKA (reference sequence). The V and J ends lost 0 bases and 13 bases, in that order; junction bases with no gene match: 14. Both TCRalpha and TCRbeta chains were reverse transcribed with V-gene-specific primers. It was with a constant-region primer and a V-primer adapter that TCRs were amplified over approximately 20 PCR cycles. TCRdb reanalysed the reads using MiXCR and keeps one entry per CDR3 protein. Seen here are more than 70,000 distinct CDR3 sequences, around 30% observed once, and the top ten hold approximately 10%. This entry comes from a study of low-dose radiotherapy and immunotherapy resistance in tumors. The time point was: before trial treatment.

Sequencing used PBMCs, obtained before treatment. The TCR comes from a female donor with ovarian cancer. The V gene is TRBV20-1, the J gene TRBJ2-4; 14 bases line up with TRBD2. CDR3 sequence (DNA): TGCAGTGCTAGAGATGCCACCGGGACTAGCGGGAGAACACCCCAGTACTTC. Its protein product is CSARDATGTSGRTPQYF.